The 31 T cell receptor beta chains presented below share a single source sample, sequenced in a study of blood T cell repertoires in COVID-19. The repertoire was sequenced with immunoSEQ multiplex PCR; TCRdb's copy has only in-frame clones and lacks some. The sample yields 200,000 to 300,000 clones, approximately 80% seen once. The sample was peripheral blood. Every receptor here comes from a human donor in a cohort sampled during active COVID-19.

The V call is TRBV19, the J call TRBJ2-3, with 8 bases fitting TRBD2. Unmatched junction bases numbered 5, after V lost 5 bases and J lost 10 bases. This CDR3 has 12 residues. In germline, CDR1 is LNHDA, CDR2 SQIVND (reference sequence). CDR3 protein: CASSSGGGSQYF. The CDR3 DNA follows: TGTGCCAGTAGTTCAGGCGGGGGGTCGCAGTATTTT.

The chain carries TRBV6-4 and TRBJ2-1; 11 bases line up with TRBD1. This CDR3 region has 15 residues. With V trimmed by 4 bases and J by 3 bases, 2 bases remained unmatched. Germline values: CDR1 MRHNA, CDR2 SNTAGT. CDR3 region: CASSGDRGYYNEQFF. The CDR3 DNA reads TGTGCCAGCAGTGGGGACAGGGGGTACTACAATGAGCAGTTCTTC.

V usage is TRBV15 and J usage is TRBJ2-7; 8 positions match TRBD1. V dropped 0 bases and J dropped 5; count of bases not matched to a gene: 9. The CDR3 runs to 16 residues. The germline CDR1 and CDR2 sequences are LNHNV and YYDKDF (reference sequence). The CDR3 sequence is CATSRDRPDRVNEQYF. CDR3 sequence (DNA): TGTGCCACCAGCAGAGACCGCCCGGACAGGGTCAACGAGCAGTACTTC.

V and J are TRBV3-1 (or the pseudogene TRBV3-2) and TRBJ2-7, with D perhaps TRBD2 (6 bases). This CDR3 has 16 amino acids. Germline V gives CDR1 LGHDT, CDR2 YNNKEL (reference sequence). V lost 1 base and J lost 5, with 18 bases in between. CDR3 bases: TGTGCCAGCAGCCAAGGTCGCGGGAAAGGGCATAACGAGCAGTACTTC. Translation: CASSQGRGKGHNEQYF.

The V gene is TRBV14, the J gene TRBJ2-5; the D is unclear. Germline V gene sequence: CDR1 SGHDN, CDR2 FVKESK. There are 14 residues in the CDR3. The V gene lost 4 bases and the J gene lost 4 bases, with 13 bases spanning the gap. CDR3 sequence: CASSRSLSIETQYF. The CDR3 DNA reads TGTGCCAGCAGCCGTTCGCTTTCTATAGAGACCCAGTACTTC.

Comment on this clone: A junction end diverges from the germline sequence, so it may reflect a read error. The chain links TRBV7-7 to TRBJ2-1, with TRBD2 identical over 13 bases. The germline CDR1 and CDR2 sequences are SSHAT and FNYEAQ (reference sequence). This CDR3 contains 15 residues. CDR3 DNA sequence: TGTGCTAGCAGCAGGACTAGCGGGAGTTACAATGAGCAGTTCTTC. This gives the protein CASSRTSGSYNEQFF.

The chain carries TRBV7-2 and TRBJ2-5; TRBD1 might be the D (5 bases). Per germline, CDR1 SGHTA and CDR2 FQGNSA. Trimming removed 5 bases at V and 7 bases at J, with 20 bases between. The CDR3 extends over 15 amino acids. The CDR3 region is CASSTAPGRGVTQYF. Here the CDR3 DNA reads TGTGCCAGCAGCACAGCCCCAGGGCGTGGGGTGACCCAGTACTTC.

The rearrangement uses TRBV6-5 and TRBJ2-3; TRBD1 matches 11 bases. Trimming took 6 bases from V and 3 from J; bases not matched to a gene: 5. The CDR3 has 15 residues. Per the germline V gene, CDR1 is MNHEY and CDR2 is SVGAGI. CDR3 DNA: TGTGCCAGCAGCACCCGGGACAGGGGGACAGATACGCAGTATTTT. As protein: CASSTRDRGTDTQYF.

This clone has a handful of counts. The V and J genes are TRBV12-5 and TRBJ1-5, with 11 bases matching TRBD1. Germline lookup yields CDR1 LGHNT and CDR2 FRNRAP. The CDR3 covers 15 residues. Trimming took 6 bases from V and 2 from J; bases not matched to a gene: 3. Written as DNA, the CDR3 is TGTGCTAGTGGCGGACAGGGGGCGGGCAATCAGCCCCAGCATTTT. This codes for CASGGQGAGNQPQHF.

The chain uses TRBV2 and TRBJ1-6; 11 positions agree with TRBD1. This CDR3 is 15 amino acids long. The V gene's germline CDR1 is SNHLY and CDR2 FYNNEI. V was clipped by 2 bases and J by 9 bases; unmatched bases: 3. Here the CDR3 reads CASSEWTGGVSPLHF. CDR3 bases: TGTGCCAGCAGTGAATGGACAGGGGGCGTTTCACCCCTCCACTTT.

The rearrangement joins TRBV29-1 to TRBJ2-3, with 11 nucleotides matching TRBD2. The germline CDR1 and CDR2 sequences are SQVTM and ANQGSEA. The length of the CDR3 is 16 residues. The junction had 10 bases not matched to a gene; V was cut back by 3 bases and J by 5 bases. This chain's CDR3 is CSVDSGRAQRVDTQYF. The CDR3 DNA reads TGCAGCGTTGATAGCGGGAGGGCCCAGCGGGTAGATACGCAGTATTTT.

The chain is built from TRBV18 and TRBJ2-7; TRBD1 matches at 7 bases. CDR3 length: 15 residues. The junction had 4 bases not matched to a gene; V was cut back by 2 bases and J by 0 bases. Germline CDR1 is KGHSH and CDR2 is LQKENI. The CDR3, as DNA: TGTGCCAGCTCACCATCCAGGGGGAGCTCCTACGAGCAGTACTTC. It codes for CASSPSRGSSYEQYF.

The table lists this clone with a count of one. The chain joins TRBV6-5 to TRBJ2-1; 7 nucleotides match TRBD1. V was pared by 6 bases and J by 6 bases, with 11 bases of the junction left unmatched. There are 15 residues in the CDR3. The germline CDR1 and CDR2 sequences are MNHEY and SVGAGI. The CDR3 loop is CASRPRQGGSNEQFF. The CDR3 DNA reads as TGTGCCAGCAGGCCCCGACAGGGCGGATCCAATGAGCAGTTCTTC.

This clone was seen a single time. This chain links TRBV6-5 with TRBJ2-1, with D perhaps TRBD1 (6 bases). The CDR3 is 13 residues long. Looked up from germline, CDR1 is MNHEY and CDR2 is SVGAGI. The V end was cut by 6 bases, the J end by 4 bases, with 10 bases between. CDR3 sequence reads: CASSATGYNEQFF. The CDR3 nucleotides read TGTGCCAGCAGCGCCACAGGGTACAATGAGCAGTTCTTC.

The V gene is TRBV5-1, the J gene TRBJ1-6, with D perhaps matching TRBD1 (5 bases). This CDR3 has 15 amino acids. The germline V and J ends were trimmed by 0 bases and 6 bases, with 10 bases remaining between them. Germline CDR1 and CDR2: SGHRS and YFSETQ. CDR3 sequence reads: CASSLGQLLNSPLHF. The CDR3 DNA follows: TGCGCCAGCAGCTTGGGACAGTTGCTTAATTCACCCCTCCACTTT. Supplemented by reference TRBV5-1 and TRBJ1-6, the full variable domain reads KAGVTQTPRYLIKTRGQQVTLSCSPISGHRSVSWYQQTPGQGLQFLFEYFSETQRNKGNFPGRFSGRQFSNSRSEMNVSTLELGDSALYLCASSLGQLLNSPLHFGNGTRLTVT.

The rearrangement joins TRBV5-6 to TRBJ1-4; 7 bases are shared with TRBD1. This CDR3 comprises 16 residues. Germline V gene lookup returns CDR1 SGHDT and CDR2 YYEEEE. J was trimmed by 4 bases and V by 2 bases; bases with no gene match: 8. The CDR3 here is CASSFGVGTVNEKLFF. The DNA of the CDR3 is TGTGCCAGCAGCTTCGGGGTGGGGACAGTTAATGAAAAACTGTTTTTT.

The chain recombines TRBV5-1 with TRBJ1-4; TRBD1 matches 11 bases. The CDR3 is made up of 14 amino acids. V lost 4 bases to trimming and J lost 7 bases; unmatched junction nucleotides: 3. Looked up from germline, CDR1 is SGHRS and CDR2 is YFSETQ. CDR3 nucleotide sequence: TGCGCCAGCAGCCAGGGGACAGGGGGTGAAAAACTGTTTTTT. It codes for CASSQGTGGEKLFF.

The V and J genes are TRBV25-1 and TRBJ1-4, with 7 bases fitting TRBD1. The CDR3 has 15 amino acids. The junction had 4 bases not matched to a gene; V was cut back by 3 bases and J by 3 bases. Germline CDR1 reads MGHDK; CDR2 reads SYGVNS. For the CDR3, the DNA is TGTGCCAGCAGTGACCAGACAGGGCCTAATGAAAAACTGTTTTTT. Amino acid sequence: CASSDQTGPNEKLFF.

The chain uses TRBV19 and TRBJ1-1; 10 positions agree with TRBD1. The ends lost 6 bases at V and 3 bases at J; junction bases unmatched: 4. The CDR3 covers 14 residues. Germline lookup yields CDR1 LNHDA and CDR2 SQIVND (reference sequence). DNA for the CDR3: TGTGCCAGTAGGCCGGACAGGGGGTACACTGAAGCTTTCTTT. This translates into CASRPDRGYTEAFF.

This clone was picked up a small number of times. V gene TRBV2 combines with J gene TRBJ1-6; unclear D gene. V lost 2 bases, J lost 9 bases, and 8 bases lay in between. CDR1 and CDR2 from the germline V gene are SNHLY and FYNNEI. CDR3 size: 13 residues. The CDR3, as DNA: TGTGCCAGCAGTGAACAGTACACTTCACCCCTCCACTTT. Its translation is CASSEQYTSPLHF.

This clone was counted a few times. This sequence joins TRBV10-3 and TRBJ2-7; possible D gene TRBD2, 6 bases. The CDR3 sequence is 16 residues long. The V end lost 2 bases, the J end lost 4 bases, and 18 bases lay between the germline ends. In germline, CDR1 is ENHRY, CDR2 SYGVKD. CDR3 protein: CAISELGSGGSYEQYF. CDR3 sequence (DNA): TGTGCCATCAGTGAGCTCGGTAGCGGAGGGAGTTACGAGCAGTACTTC.

V is TRBV7-8 and J is TRBJ1-1; tentative D call: TRBD1 (5 bases). CDR3 length: 16 residues. V lost 2 bases and J 5 bases, leaving 18 bases between the germline ends. The germline CDR1 and CDR2 sequences are SGHVS and FQNEAQ. In DNA, the CDR3 is TGTGCCAGCAGCTTAAGAATCGGGGGGGTTGGAACTGAAGCTTTCTTT. Its protein is CASSLRIGGVGTEAFF.

Concerning this clone itself: The junction differs from germline at one of its ends, possibly a read error. The chain carries TRBV5-4 and TRBJ1-2; D call uncertain. The CDR3 runs to 11 residues. In germline, CDR1 is SGHNT, CDR2 YYREEE (reference sequence). The CDR3 protein is CASSLDRLQNF. The CDR3 bases are TGTGCCAGCAGCTTGGACCGGTTACAGAACTTC.

This chain links TRBV11-2 with TRBJ2-5; 11 bases are shared with TRBD2. Germline assignment: CDR1 SGHAT and CDR2 FQNNGV. J lost 1 base, V lost 3 bases, and 7 bases had no gene match. The CDR3 extends over 17 amino acids. CDR3 sequence reads: CASSFRLAGNLQETQYF. Here the CDR3 DNA reads TGTGCCAGCAGCTTCCGACTAGCGGGGAATCTCCAAGAGACCCAGTACTTC.

The V and J genes are TRBV6-1 and TRBJ2-4, with 13 bases fitting TRBD2. The CDR3 loop spans 19 amino acids. Trimming took 4 bases from V and 1 from J; bases not matched to a gene: 10. The germline V gene has CDR1 MNHNS and CDR2 SASEGT. CDR3 loop: CASSVRLAGGGGAKNIQYF. The CDR3 DNA reads TGTGCCAGCAGTGTTCGACTAGCGGGGGGCGGTGGGGCCAAAAACATTCAGTACTTC.

The chain recombines TRBV7-2 with TRBJ2-3, with D hard to call. V was clipped by 1 base and J by 0 bases, with 11 bases between them. CDR3 size: 16 residues. Germline V gene data show CDR1 as SGHTA and CDR2 as FQGNSA. This chain's CDR3 is CASSLGGGLSTDTQYF. DNA of the CDR3: TGTGCCAGCAGCTTAGGTGGCGGCCTTAGCACAGATACGCAGTATTTT. Together with reference TRBV7-2 and TRBJ2-3, the CDR3 gives the full variable domain: GAGVSQSPSNKVTEKGKDVELRCDPISGHTALYWYRQSLGQGLEFLIYFQGNSAPDKSGLPSDRFSAERTGGSVSTLTIQRTQQEDSAVYLCASSLGGGLSTDTQYFGPGTRLTVL.

The chain employs TRBV6-5 and TRBJ2-2; no clear D. Germline CDR1 MNHEY, CDR2 SVGAGI. There are 15 residues in the CDR3. V dropped 0 bases and J dropped 0 bases, with 5 bases sitting between them. DNA for the CDR3: TGTGCCAGCAGTTACTCGAACACGAACACCGGGGAGCTGTTTTTT. This sequence encodes CASSYSNTNTGELFF.

J is TRBJ2-5 and V is TRBV5-1, with TRBD2 matching 8 bases. Trimming cost V 0 bases and J 5 bases; bases outside gene matches: 3. Germline V gene sequence: CDR1 SGHRS, CDR2 YFSETQ. The CDR3 spans 14 residues. CDR3 region: CASSLVSGGETQYF. The DNA for the CDR3 is TGCGCCAGCAGCTTGGTAAGCGGGGGCGAGACCCAGTACTTC.

This sequence joins TRBV6-1 and TRBJ2-7; maybe TRBD1 (5 bases). Trimming took off 2 bases at V and 3 bases at J, with 14 bases between the two ends. Germline V gene sequence: CDR1 MNHNS, CDR2 SASEGT. The CDR3 runs to 15 residues. CDR3 amino acids: CASSEWGRLSYEQYF. The CDR3 nucleotides read TGTGCCAGCAGTGAATGGGGCAGATTGAGCTACGAGCAGTACTTC.

This clone has just a few counts. This sequence joins TRBV4-2 and TRBJ2-5, with TRBD2 matching over 13 bases. The CDR3 spans 18 residues. V lost 1 base and J lost 4; bases outside the gene matches: 9. CDR1 is LGHNA, CDR2 YNFKEQ, per germline. The CDR3 protein is CASSQGAGLAGEGETQYF. As DNA, the CDR3 is TGTGCCAGCAGCCAAGGTGCCGGACTAGCGGGAGAGGGAGAGACCCAGTACTTC.

This rearrangement joins TRBV4-2 to TRBJ1-1, with 7 bases that match TRBD1. Germline trimming cut 0 bases from V and 4 bases from J; bases unmatched to any gene: 5. CDR3 length: 15 residues. The V gene's germline CDR1 is LGHNA and CDR2 YNFKEQ. Here the CDR3 reads CASSQDDRVSTEAFF. The CDR3 DNA reads TGTGCCAGCAGCCAAGATGACAGGGTGAGCACTGAAGCTTTCTTT.